The T cell receptor beta chain under discussion was sequenced for a study of shared clonotypes between healthy human individuals. Trimming at V came to 4 bases and at J to 2 bases, leaving 7 bases not matched to a gene. The length of the CDR3 is 17 residues. Germline V lookup: CDR1 SGHRS, CDR2 YFSETQ. A note on this clone: Other DNA sequences in the sample encode the same CDR3.

Assay: immunoSEQ multiplex PCR; the TCRdb copy retains only in-frame clones and omits some. Seen here are a few million clones, 80% to 95% observed once, and the top ten hold approximately 0.39%. The sample comprised naive CD4+ T cells from PBMCs. Sample subset: CD45RA+ positively selected. V and J are TRBV5-1 and TRBJ2-3, with 13 bases identical to TRBD2. This TCR derives from a man aged 18 to 35 in good health. Some clones in this sample may be carry-over from other donors' samples. In DNA form, the CDR3 reads TGCGCCAGCAGCCTTCCCGGGACTAGCGGGACCACAGATACGCAGTATTTT. It specifies CASSLPGTSGTTDTQYF.